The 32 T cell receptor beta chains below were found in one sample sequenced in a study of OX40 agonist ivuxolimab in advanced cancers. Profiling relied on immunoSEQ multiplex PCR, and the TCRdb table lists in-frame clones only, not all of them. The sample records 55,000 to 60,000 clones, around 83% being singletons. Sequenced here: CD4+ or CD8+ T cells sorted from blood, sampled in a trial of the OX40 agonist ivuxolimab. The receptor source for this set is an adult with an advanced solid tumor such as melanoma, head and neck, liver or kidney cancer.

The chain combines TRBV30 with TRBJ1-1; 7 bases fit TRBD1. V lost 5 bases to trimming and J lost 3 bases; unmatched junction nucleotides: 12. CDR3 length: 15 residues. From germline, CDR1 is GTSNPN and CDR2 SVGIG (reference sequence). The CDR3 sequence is CAWVVTGWADTEAFF. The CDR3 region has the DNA TGTGCCTGGGTCGTGACAGGGTGGGCGGACACTGAAGCTTTCTTT. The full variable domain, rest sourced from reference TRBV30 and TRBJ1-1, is SQTIHQWPATLVQPVGSPLSLECTVEGTSNPNLYWYRQAAGRGLQLLFYSVGIGQISSEVPQNLSASRPQDRQFILSSKKLLLSDSGFYLCAWVVTGWADTEAFFGQGTRLTVV.

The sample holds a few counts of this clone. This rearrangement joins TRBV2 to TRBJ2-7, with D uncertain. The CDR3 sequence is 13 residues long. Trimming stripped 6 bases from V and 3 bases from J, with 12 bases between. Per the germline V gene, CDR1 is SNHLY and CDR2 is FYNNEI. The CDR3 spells CASRGNLRYEQYF. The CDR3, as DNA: TGTGCCAGCAGGGGGAACCTTCGCTACGAGCAGTACTTC.

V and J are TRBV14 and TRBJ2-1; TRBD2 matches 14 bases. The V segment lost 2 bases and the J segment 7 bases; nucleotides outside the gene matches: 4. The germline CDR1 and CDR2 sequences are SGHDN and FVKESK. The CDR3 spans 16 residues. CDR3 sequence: CASSQSGLAGENEQFF. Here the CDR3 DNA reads TGTGCCAGCAGCCAATCGGGACTAGCGGGAGAAAATGAGCAGTTCTTC. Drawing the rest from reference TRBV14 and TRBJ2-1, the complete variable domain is EAGVTQFPSHSVIEKGQTVTLRCDPISGHDNLYWYRRVMGKEIKFLLHFVKESKQDESGMPNNRFLAERTGGTYSTLKVQPAELEDSGVYFCASSQSGLAGENEQFFGPGTRLTVL.

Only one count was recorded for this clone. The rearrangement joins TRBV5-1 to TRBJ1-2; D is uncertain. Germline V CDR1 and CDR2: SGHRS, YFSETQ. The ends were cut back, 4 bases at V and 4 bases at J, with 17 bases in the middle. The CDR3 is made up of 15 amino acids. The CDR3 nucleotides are TGCGCCAGCAGCCTAAATTCGGACCCTAGCTATGGCTACACCTTC. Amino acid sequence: CASSLNSDPSYGYTF.

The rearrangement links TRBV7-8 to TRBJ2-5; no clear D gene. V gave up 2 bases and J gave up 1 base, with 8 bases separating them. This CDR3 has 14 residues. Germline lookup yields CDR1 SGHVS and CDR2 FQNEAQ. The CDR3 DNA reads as TGTGCCAGCAGCTTAACTGGTACCCAAGAGACCCAGTACTTC. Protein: CASSLTGTQETQYF.

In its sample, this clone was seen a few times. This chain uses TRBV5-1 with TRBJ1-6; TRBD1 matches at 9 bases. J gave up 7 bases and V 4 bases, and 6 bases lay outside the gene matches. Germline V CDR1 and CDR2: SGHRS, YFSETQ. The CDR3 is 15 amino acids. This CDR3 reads CASSQQGAGNSPLHF. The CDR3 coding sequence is TGCGCCAGCAGCCAACAGGGGGCTGGGAATTCACCCCTCCACTTT. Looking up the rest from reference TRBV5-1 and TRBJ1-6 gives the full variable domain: KAGVTQTPRYLIKTRGQQVTLSCSPISGHRSVSWYQQTPGQGLQFLFEYFSETQRNKGNFPGRFSGRQFSNSRSEMNVSTLELGDSALYLCASSQQGAGNSPLHFGNGTRLTVT.

DNA of the CDR3: TGCGCCAGCAGCGAGGGGACTGGAAACACCATATATTTT. Amino acid sequence: CASSEGTGNTIYF. J is TRBJ1-3 and V is TRBV5-1, with D possibly TRBD1 on 5 matching bases. Per germline, CDR1 SGHRS and CDR2 YFSETQ. V dropped 4 bases and J dropped 2 bases, with 7 bases sitting between them. The CDR3 runs 13 residues.

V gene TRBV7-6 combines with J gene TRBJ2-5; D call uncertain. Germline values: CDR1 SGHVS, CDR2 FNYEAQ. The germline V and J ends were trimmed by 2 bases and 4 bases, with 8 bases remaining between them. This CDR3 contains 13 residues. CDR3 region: CASSLQQRETQYF. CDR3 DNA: TGTGCCAGCAGCTTACAGCAACGAGAGACCCAGTACTTC.

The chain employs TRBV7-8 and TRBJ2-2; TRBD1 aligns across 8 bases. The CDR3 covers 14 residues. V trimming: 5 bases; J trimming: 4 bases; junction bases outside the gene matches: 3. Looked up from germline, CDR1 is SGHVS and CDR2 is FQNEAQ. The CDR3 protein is CASSHRGFTGELFF. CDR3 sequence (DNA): TGTGCCAGCAGCCACAGGGGGTTCACCGGGGAGCTGTTTTTT.

The DNA for the CDR3 is TGTGCCAGTAGTGGGGGGACAGGGGAACAGTACTTC. Translated: CASSGGTGEQYF. V and J are TRBV6-5 and TRBJ2-7, with 10 bases that match TRBD1. V was pared by 9 bases and J by 10 bases, with 9 bases of the junction left unmatched. The germline CDR1 and CDR2 sequences are MNHEY and SVGAGI. The CDR3 consists of 12 residues.

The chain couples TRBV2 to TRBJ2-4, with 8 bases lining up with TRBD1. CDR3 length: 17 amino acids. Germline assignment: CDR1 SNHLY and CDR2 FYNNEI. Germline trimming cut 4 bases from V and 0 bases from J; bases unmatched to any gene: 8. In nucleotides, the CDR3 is TGTGCCAGCAGTGCAGGGGGCTTTAACCTAGCCAAAAACATTCAGTACTTC. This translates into CASSAGGFNLAKNIQYF.

The DNA of the CDR3 is TGTGCCACACGGGGGTCCTACGAGCAGTACTTC. Translation gives CATRGSYEQYF. This chain joins TRBV25-1 and TRBJ2-7; a weak D match, TRBD2 (6 bases). Trimming cost V 10 bases and J 1 base, with 8 bases left between them. Looked up from germline, CDR1 is MGHDK and CDR2 is SYGVNS. This CDR3 contains 11 residues.

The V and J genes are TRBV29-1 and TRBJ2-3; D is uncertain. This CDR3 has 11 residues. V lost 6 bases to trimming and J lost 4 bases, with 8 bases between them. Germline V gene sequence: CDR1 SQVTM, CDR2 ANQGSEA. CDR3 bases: TGCAGCGTCTCGCAGTCAGATACGCAGTATTTT. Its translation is CSVSQSDTQYF.

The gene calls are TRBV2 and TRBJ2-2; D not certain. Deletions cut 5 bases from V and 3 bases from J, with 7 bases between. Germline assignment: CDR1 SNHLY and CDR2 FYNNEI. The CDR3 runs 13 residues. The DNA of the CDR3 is TGTGCCAGCAGTCTAGACGACACCGGGGAGCTGTTTTTT. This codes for CASSLDDTGELFF.

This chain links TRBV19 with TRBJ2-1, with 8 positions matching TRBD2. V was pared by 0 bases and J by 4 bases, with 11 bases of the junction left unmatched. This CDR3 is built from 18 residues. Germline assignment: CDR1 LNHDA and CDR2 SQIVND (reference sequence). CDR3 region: CASSIDHLGLAGYNEQFF. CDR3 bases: TGTGCCAGTAGTATAGATCACCTGGGTCTAGCGGGTTACAATGAGCAGTTCTTC.

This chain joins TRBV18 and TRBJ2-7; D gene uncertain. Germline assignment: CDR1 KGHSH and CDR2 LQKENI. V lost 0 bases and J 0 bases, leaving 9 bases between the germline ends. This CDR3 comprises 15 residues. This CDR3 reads CASSPPSVSSYEQYF. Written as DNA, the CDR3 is TGTGCCAGCTCACCACCTTCGGTCAGCTCCTACGAGCAGTACTTC.

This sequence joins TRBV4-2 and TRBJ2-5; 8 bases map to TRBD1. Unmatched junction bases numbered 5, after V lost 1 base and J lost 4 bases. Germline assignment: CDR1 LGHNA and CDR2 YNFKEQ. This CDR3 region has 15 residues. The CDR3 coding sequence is TGTGCCAGCAGCCAAGGTCCAGGGGGCCCAGAGACCCAGTACTTC. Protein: CASSQGPGGPETQYF.

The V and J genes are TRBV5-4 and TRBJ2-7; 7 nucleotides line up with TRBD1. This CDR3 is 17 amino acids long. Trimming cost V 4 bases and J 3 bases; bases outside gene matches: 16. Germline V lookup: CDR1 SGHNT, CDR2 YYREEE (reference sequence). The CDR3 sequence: CASSAHHRDRLIYEQYF. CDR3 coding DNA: TGTGCCAGCAGCGCGCACCACCGGGACAGACTAATCTACGAGCAGTACTTC.

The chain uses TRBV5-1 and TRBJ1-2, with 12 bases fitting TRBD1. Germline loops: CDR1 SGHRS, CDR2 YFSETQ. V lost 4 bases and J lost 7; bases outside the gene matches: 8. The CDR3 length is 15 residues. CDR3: CASSPGQGAPSGYTF. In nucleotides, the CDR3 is TGCGCCAGCAGCCCGGGACAGGGGGCGCCAAGTGGCTACACCTTC.

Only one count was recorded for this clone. The CDR3 DNA reads TGTGCCAGCAGCTTGGGTTTAGTTCCTGAAGCTTTCTTT. This encodes CASSLGLVPEAFF. The V call is TRBV7-2, the J call TRBJ1-1; no clear D. The germline V gene encodes CDR1 SGHTA and CDR2 FQGNSA. The CDR3 has 13 amino acids. With 3 bases removed from V and 6 bases from J, the gap between germline ends came to 11 bases. The variable domain in full, completed from reference TRBV7-2 and TRBJ1-1, reads GAGVSQSPSNKVTEKGKDVELRCDPISGHTALYWYRQSLGQGLEFLIYFQGNSAPDKSGLPSDRFSAERTGGSVSTLTIQRTQQEDSAVYLCASSLGLVPEAFFGQGTRLTVV.

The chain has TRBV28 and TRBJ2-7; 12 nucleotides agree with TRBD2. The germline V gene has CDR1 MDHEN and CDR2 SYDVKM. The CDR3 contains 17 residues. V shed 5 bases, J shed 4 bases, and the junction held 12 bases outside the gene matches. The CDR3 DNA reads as TGTGCCAGCAGTCCCCCTCGACTAGCGGGAGTGGGTTACGAGCAGTACTTC. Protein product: CASSPPRLAGVGYEQYF.

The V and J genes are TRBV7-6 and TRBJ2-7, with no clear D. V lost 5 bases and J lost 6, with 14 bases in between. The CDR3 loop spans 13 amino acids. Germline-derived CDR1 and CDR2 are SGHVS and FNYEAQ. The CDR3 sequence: CASSPRLDGEQYF. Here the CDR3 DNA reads TGTGCCAGCAGCCCCCGGCTCGACGGCGAGCAGTACTTC.

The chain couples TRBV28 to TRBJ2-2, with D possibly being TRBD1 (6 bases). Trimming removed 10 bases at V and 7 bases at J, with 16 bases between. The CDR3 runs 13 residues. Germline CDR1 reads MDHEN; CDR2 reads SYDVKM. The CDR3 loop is CAIQDSSVGELFF. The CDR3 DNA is TGTGCCATCCAGGACAGTTCGGTCGGGGAGCTGTTTTTT.

CDR3 protein: CASSAYRDSNEKLFF. The CDR3 DNA follows: TGTGCCAGCAGTGCCTACCGGGACTCTAATGAAAAACTGTTTTTT. The chain is built from TRBV2 and TRBJ1-4, with D possibly matching TRBD1 (5 bases). The CDR3 extends over 15 amino acids. Trimming stripped 4 bases from V and 3 bases from J, with 12 bases between. CDR1 and CDR2 (germline): SNHLY, FYNNEI.

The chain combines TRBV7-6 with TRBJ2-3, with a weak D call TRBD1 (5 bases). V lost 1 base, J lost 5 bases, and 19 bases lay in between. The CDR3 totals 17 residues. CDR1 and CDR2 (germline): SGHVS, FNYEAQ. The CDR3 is CASSLGRARQLRDTQYF. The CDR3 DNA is TGTGCCAGCAGCTTAGGCAGGGCCCGACAGCTTAGAGATACGCAGTATTTT.

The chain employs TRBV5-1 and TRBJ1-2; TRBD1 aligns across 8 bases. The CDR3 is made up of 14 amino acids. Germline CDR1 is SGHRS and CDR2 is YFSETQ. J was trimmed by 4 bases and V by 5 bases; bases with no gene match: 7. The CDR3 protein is CASRPQGDGYGYTF. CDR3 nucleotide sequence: TGCGCCAGCAGGCCACAGGGGGACGGCTATGGCTACACCTTC.

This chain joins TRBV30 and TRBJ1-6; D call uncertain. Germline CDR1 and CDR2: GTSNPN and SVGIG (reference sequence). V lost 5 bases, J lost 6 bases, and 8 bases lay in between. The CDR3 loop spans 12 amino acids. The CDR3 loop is CAWGGGNSPLHF. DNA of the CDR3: TGTGCCTGGGGCGGAGGTAATTCACCCCTCCACTTT.

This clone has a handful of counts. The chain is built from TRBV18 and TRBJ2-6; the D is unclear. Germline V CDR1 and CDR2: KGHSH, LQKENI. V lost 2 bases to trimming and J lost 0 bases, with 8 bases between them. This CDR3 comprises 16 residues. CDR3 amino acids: CASSPGVVSGANVLTF. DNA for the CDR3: TGTGCCAGCTCACCAGGCGTAGTCTCTGGGGCCAACGTCCTGACTTTC. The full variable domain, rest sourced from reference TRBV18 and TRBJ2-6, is NAGVMQNPRHLVRRRGQEARLRCSPMKGHSHVYWYRQLPEEGLKFMVYLQKENIIDESGMPKERFSAEFPKEGPSILRIQQVVRGDSAAYFCASSPGVVSGANVLTFGAGSRLTVL.

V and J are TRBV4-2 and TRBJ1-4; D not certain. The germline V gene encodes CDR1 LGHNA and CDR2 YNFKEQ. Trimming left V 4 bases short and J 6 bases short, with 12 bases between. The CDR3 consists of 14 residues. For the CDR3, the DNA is TGTGCCAGCAGCCCGCCGGGGAGGTATGAAAAACTGTTTTTT. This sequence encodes CASSPPGRYEKLFF.

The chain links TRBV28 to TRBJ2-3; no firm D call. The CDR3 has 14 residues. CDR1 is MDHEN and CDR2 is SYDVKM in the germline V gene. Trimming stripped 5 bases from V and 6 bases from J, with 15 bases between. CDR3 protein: CASSTPRSPDTQYF. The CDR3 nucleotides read TGTGCCAGCAGTACCCCGCGATCCCCCGATACGCAGTATTTT.

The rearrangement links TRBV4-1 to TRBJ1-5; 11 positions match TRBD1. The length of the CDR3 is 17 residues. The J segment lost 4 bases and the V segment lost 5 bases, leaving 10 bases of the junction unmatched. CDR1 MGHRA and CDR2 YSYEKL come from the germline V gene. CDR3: CASSTSPGTGGNQPQHF. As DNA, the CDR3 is TGCGCCAGCAGCACCAGCCCCGGGACAGGGGGGAATCAGCCCCAGCATTTT.

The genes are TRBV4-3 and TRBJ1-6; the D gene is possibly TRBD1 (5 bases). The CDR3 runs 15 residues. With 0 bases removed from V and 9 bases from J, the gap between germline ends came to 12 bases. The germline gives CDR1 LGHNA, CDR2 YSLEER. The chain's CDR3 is CASSQEGQGTSPLHF. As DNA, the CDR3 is TGCGCCAGCAGCCAAGAGGGTCAGGGAACTTCACCCCTCCACTTT.